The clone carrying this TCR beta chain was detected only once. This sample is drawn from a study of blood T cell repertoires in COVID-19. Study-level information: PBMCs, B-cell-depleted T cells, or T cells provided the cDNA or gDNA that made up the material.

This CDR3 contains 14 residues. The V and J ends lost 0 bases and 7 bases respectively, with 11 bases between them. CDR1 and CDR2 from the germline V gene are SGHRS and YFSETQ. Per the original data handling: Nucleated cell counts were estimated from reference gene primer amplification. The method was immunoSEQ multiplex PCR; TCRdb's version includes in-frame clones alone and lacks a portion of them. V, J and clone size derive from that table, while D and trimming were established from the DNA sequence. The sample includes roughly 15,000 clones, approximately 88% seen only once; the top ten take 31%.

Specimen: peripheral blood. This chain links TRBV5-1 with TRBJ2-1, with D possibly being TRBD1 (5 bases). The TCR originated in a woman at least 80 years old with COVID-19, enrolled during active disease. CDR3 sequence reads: CASSLVQGGNEQFF. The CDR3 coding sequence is TGCGCCAGCAGCTTGGTCCAGGGTGGGAATGAGCAGTTCTTC.